The clone carrying this TCR beta chain was recorded many times. TCRdb used MiXCR to reprocess the 5' RACE reads, holding one entry per CDR3 protein. The data hold about 59,000 distinct CDR3 sequences, with approximately 12% observed a single time. This entry belongs to a study of neurological immune-mediated disorders. The CDR3 is 18 amino acids. Trimming at V came to 3 bases and at J to 0 bases, leaving 13 bases not matched to a gene. Per the germline V gene, CDR1 is DFQATT and CDR2 is SNEGSKA (reference sequence). Input material: PBMCs. The receptor was isolated from a woman aged 55-70 years with HTLV-1-associated myelopathy (HAM/TSP). The gene calls are TRBV20-1 and TRBJ2-1, with 8 bases that match TRBD2. CDR3 sequence reads: CSASIFRGGDGSYNEQFF. The CDR3 nucleotides read TGCAGTGCTAGCATCTTTCGGGGGGGTGACGGCTCCTACAATGAGCAGTTCTTC.